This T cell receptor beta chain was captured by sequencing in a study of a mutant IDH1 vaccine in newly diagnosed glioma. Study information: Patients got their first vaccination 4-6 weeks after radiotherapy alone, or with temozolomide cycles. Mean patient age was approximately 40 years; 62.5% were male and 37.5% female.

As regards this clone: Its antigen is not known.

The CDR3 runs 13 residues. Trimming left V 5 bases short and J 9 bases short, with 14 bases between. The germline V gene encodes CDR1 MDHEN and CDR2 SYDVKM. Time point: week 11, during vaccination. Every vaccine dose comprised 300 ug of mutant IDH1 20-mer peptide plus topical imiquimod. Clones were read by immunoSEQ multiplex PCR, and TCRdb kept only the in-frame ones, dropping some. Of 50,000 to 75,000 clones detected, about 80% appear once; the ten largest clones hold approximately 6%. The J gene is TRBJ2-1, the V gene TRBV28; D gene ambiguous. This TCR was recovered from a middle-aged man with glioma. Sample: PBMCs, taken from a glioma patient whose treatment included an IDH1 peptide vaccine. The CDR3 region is CASSPPTSGEQFF. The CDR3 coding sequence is TGTGCCAGCAGTCCCCCGACCTCCGGTGAGCAGTTCTTC.